Listed below are T cell receptor beta chains from one sample, sequenced in a study of T cell responses to AZD1222 COVID-19 vaccine. Generated by immunoSEQ multiplex PCR, the TCRdb table keeps only in-frame clones and is missing some. The sample lists 100,000 to 150,000 clones; more than 75% were seen once. The material was peripheral blood, obtained on day 0 of AZD1222 vaccination. These receptor sequences come from an adult in good health. CDR3s include the opening cysteine and the closing phenylalanine or tryptophan. The D gene is left open where the match is weak. Clone size is stated in some rows and not others, as once, few, many or a class when expanded.

j_call,d_call,v_call,cdr3_length,clone_size,cdr3_aa,cdr3_nt
TRBJ2-5,.,TRBV15,15,.,CATSREVRSQETQYF,TGTGCCACCAGCAGAGAGGTGAGGAGCCAAGAGACCCAGTACTTC
TRBJ2-5,.,TRBV10-3,13,.,CAISVGAQETQYF,TGTGCCATCAGTGTCGGGGCACAAGAGACCCAGTACTTC
TRBJ1-5,.,TRBV19,15,.,CASSIGGTRNQPQHF,TGTGCCAGTAGTATAGGCGGGACAAGGAATCAGCCCCAGCATTTT
TRBJ1-6,TRBD1,TRBV6-2/TRBV6-3,16,once,CASSYVRGQGNSPLHF,TGTGCCAGCAGTTACGTCCGTGGACAGGGGAATTCACCCCTCCACTTT
TRBJ2-2,TRBD2,TRBV6-5,15,.,CASKLAGEYTGELFF,TGTGCCAGTAAACTAGCGGGGGAATACACCGGGGAGCTGTTTTTT
TRBJ1-3,.,TRBV7-2,13,few,CASSLHSGNTIYF,TGTGCCAGCAGCTTACACTCTGGAAACACCATATATTTT
TRBJ1-2,.,TRBV5-1,12,.,CASSANRDGYTF,TGCGCCAGCAGCGCTAACAGGGATGGCTACACCTTC
TRBJ1-5,TRBD1,TRBV6-6,14,few,CASRGTGRTQPQHF,TGTGCCAGCAGGGGGACAGGGAGGACTCAGCCCCAGCATTTT
TRBJ1-2,TRBD1,TRBV15,17,.,CATSVSTGFRRDYGYTF,TGTGCCACCAGCGTGTCGACAGGGTTCCGTCGGGACTATGGCTACACCTTC
TRBJ1-3,.,TRBV15,14,.,CATSRDYSGNTIYF,TGTGCCACCAGCAGGGATTACTCCGGAAACACCATATATTTT
TRBJ1-6,.,TRBV5-6,13,.,CASSLVRSSPLHF,TGTGCCAGCAGCTTGGTGAGGTCTTCACCCCTCCACTTT
TRBJ1-1,.,TRBV12-3/TRBV12-4,13,.,CASGGRVNTEAFF,TGTGCCAGCGGTGGTCGGGTGAACACTGAAGCTTTCTTT
TRBJ1-5,.,TRBV5-5,17,.,CASSLAGGDRYNQPQHF,TGTGCCAGCAGCTTGGCCGGGGGGGATAGGTACAATCAGCCCCAGCATTTT
TRBJ1-1,.,TRBV7-9,13,few,CASSLSDATEAFF,TGTGCCAGCAGCTTATCGGACGCCACTGAAGCTTTCTTT
TRBJ2-3,.,TRBV28,11,.,CASSIRDTQYF,TGTGCCAGCAGTATTCGCGATACGCAGTATTTT
TRBJ2-3,.,TRBV7-3,15,.,CASSNLAASTDTQYF,TGTGCCAGCAGCAACTTAGCGGCTAGCACAGATACGCAGTATTTT
TRBJ2-5,.,TRBV10-3,14,.,CAISEGTNKETQYF,TGTGCCATCAGCGAGGGGACAAATAAAGAGACCCAGTACTTC
TRBJ1-2,TRBD1,TRBV18,15,.,CASSPGQGIINGYTF,TGTGCCAGCTCACCCGGACAGGGTATAATCAATGGCTACACCTTC
TRBJ2-2,TRBD1,TRBV9,17,.,CASSSNPPTGTTGELFF,TGTGCCAGCAGCTCCAACCCCCCGACAGGGACCACCGGGGAGCTGTTTTTT
TRBJ1-1,TRBD1,TRBV9,17,once,CASSSRGGGTGSTEAFF,TGTGCCAGCAGCTCCCGAGGCGGAGGGACAGGGAGCACTGAAGCTTTCTTT
TRBJ2-4,.,TRBV7-9,15,.,CASSLAPSLLGTLYF,TGTGCCAGCAGCTTAGCGCCGTCCCTCCTCGGGACCCTTTACTTC
TRBJ2-7,.,TRBV5-1,14,.,CASSPQAGPYEQYF,TGCGCCAGCAGCCCGCAGGCTGGCCCCTACGAGCAGTACTTC